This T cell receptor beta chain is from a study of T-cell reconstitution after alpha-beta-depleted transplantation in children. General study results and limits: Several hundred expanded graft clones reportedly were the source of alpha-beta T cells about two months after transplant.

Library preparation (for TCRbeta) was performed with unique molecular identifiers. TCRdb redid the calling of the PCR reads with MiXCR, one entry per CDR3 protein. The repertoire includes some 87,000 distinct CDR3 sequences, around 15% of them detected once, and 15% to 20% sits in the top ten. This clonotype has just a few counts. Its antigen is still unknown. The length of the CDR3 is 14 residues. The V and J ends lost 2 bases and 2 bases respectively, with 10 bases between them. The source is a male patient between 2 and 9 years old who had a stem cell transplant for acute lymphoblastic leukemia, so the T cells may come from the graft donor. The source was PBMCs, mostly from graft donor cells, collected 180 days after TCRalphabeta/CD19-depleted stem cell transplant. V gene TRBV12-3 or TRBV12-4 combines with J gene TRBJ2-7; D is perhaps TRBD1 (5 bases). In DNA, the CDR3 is TGTGCCAGCAGTTTATTCTCAGGGACCTACGAGCAGTACTTC. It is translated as CASSLFSGTYEQYF.